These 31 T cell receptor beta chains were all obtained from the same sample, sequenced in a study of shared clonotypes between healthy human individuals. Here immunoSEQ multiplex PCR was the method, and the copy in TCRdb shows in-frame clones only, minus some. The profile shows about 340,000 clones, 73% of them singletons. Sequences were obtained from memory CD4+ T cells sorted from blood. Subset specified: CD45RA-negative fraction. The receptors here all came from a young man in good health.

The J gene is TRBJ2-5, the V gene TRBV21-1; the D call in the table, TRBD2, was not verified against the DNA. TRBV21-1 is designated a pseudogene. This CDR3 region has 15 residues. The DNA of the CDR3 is TGTGCCAGCTTGATGACTAGCGGGAGGGGTTGGGCCCAGTACTTC. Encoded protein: CASLMTSGRGWAQYF.

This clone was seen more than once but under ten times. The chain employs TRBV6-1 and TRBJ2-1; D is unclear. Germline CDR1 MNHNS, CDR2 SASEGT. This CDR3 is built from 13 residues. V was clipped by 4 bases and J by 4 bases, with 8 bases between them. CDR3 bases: TGTGCCAGCAGTGCCACCGGGTACAATGAGCAGTTCTTC. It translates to CASSATGYNEQFF.

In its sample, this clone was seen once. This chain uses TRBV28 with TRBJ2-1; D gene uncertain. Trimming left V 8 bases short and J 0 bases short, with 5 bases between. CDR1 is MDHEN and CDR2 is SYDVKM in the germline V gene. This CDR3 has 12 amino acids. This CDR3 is CASHSSYNEQFF. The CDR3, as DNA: TGTGCCAGCCATAGCTCCTACAATGAGCAGTTCTTC.

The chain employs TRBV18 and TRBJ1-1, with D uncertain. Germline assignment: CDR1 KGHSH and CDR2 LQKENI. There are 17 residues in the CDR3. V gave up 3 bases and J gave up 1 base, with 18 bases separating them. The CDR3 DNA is TGTGCCAGCTCACCCCGGCCTGTCGGCCCGGAGAACACTGAAGCTTTCTTT. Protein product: CASSPRPVGPENTEAFF.

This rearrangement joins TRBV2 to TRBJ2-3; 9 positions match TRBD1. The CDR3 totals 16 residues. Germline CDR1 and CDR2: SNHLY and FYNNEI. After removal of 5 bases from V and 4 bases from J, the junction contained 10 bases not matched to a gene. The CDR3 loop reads CASSKGRDRVSDTQYF. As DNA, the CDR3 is TGTGCCAGCAGTAAGGGCCGGGACAGGGTGTCAGATACGCAGTATTTT.

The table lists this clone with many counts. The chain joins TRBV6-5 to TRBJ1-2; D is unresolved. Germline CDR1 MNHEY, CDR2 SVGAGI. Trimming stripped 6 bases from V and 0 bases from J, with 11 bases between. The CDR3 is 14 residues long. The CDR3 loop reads CASSFARANYGYTF. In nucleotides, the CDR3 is TGTGCCAGCAGCTTCGCGCGGGCTAACTATGGCTACACCTTC.

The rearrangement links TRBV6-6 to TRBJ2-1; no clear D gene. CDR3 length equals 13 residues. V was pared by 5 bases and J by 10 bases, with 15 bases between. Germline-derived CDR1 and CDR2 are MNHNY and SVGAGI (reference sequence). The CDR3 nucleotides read TGTGCCAGCAGTCTCCTGGATAGGGCCGAGCAGTTCTTC. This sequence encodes CASSLLDRAEQFF.

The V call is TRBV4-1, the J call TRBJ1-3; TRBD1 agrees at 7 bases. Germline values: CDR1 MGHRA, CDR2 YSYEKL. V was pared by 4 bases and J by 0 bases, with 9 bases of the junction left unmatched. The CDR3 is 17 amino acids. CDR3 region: CASSRDKGGSSGNTIYF. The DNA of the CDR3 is TGCGCCAGCAGCCGAGACAAAGGGGGCTCCTCTGGAAACACCATATATTTT.

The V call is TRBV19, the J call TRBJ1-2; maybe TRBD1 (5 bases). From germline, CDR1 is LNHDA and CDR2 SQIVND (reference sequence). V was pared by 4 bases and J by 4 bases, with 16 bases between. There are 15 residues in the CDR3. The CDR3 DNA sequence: TGTGCCAGTAGTAGACCAGGGCGAGTTTTCTATGGCTACACCTTC. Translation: CASSRPGRVFYGYTF.

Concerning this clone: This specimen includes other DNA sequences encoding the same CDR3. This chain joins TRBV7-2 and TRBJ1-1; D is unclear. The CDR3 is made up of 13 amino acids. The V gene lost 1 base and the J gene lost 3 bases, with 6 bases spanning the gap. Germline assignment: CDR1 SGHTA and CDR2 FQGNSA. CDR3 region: CASSLGGDTEAFF. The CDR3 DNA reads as TGTGCCAGCAGCTTAGGCGGTGACACTGAAGCTTTCTTT.

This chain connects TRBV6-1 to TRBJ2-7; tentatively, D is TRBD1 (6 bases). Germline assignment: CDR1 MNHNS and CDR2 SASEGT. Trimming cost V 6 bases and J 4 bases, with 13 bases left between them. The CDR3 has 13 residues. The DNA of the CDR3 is TGTGCCAGCAGGGGGACACCTGCTTACGAGCAGTACTTC. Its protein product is CASRGTPAYEQYF.

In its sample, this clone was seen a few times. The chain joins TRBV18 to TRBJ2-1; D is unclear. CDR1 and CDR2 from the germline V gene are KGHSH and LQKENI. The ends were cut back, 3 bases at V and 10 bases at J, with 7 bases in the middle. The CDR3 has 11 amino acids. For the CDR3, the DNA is TGTGCCAGCTCACCTAAGGAAGAGCAGTTCTTC. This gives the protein CASSPKEEQFF.

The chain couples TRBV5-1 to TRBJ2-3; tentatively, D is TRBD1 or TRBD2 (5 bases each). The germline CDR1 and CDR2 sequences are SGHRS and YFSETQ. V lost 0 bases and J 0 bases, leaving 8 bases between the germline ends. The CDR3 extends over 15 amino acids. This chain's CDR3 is CASSLEGSSTDTQYF. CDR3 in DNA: TGCGCCAGCAGCTTGGAGGGGAGTAGCACAGATACGCAGTATTTT.

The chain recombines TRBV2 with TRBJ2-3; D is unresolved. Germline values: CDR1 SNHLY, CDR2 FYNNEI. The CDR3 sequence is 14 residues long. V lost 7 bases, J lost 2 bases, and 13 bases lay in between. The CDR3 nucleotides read TGTGCCAGCAAAGAGTTACTCTCCACAGATACGCAGTATTTT. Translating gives CASKELLSTDTQYF.

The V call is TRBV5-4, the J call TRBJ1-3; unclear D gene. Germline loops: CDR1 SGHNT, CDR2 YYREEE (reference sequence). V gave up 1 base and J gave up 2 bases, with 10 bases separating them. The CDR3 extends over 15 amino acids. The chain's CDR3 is CASSLFSSAGNTIYF. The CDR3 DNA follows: TGTGCCAGCAGCTTGTTCTCGTCCGCTGGAAACACCATATATTTT.

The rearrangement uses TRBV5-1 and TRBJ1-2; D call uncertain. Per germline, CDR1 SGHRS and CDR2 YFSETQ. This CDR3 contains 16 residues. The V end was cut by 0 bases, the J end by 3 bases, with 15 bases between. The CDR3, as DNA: TGCGCCAGCAGCTTGGTTTCAGGACCGGTGGACTATGGCTACACCTTC. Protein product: CASSLVSGPVDYGYTF.

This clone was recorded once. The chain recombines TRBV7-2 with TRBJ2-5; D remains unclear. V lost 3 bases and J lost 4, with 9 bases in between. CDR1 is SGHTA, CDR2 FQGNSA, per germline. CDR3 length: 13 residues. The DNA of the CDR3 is TGTGCCAGCAGCTTTGGGTCGGTAGAGACCCAGTACTTC. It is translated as CASSFGSVETQYF.

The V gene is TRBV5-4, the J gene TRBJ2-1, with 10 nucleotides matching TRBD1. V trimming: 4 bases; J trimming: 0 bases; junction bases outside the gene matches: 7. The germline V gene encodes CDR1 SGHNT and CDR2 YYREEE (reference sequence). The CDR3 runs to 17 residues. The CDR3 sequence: CASSRDRGRGSYNEQFF. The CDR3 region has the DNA TGTGCCAGCAGCAGGGACAGGGGCCGGGGCTCCTACAATGAGCAGTTCTTC.

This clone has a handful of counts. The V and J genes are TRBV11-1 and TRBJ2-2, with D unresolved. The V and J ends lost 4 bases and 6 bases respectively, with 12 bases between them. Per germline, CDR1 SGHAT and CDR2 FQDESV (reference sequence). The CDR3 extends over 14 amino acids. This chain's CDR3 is CASSSSESSGELFF. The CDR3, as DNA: TGTGCCAGCAGCTCAAGTGAAAGCTCCGGGGAGCTGTTTTTT.

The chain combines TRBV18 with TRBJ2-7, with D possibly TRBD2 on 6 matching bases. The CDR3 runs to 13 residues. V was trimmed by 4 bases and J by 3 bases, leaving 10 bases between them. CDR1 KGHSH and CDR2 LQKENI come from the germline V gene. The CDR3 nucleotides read TGTGCCAGCTCACGGACGGGAGTCTACGAGCAGTACTTC. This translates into CASSRTGVYEQYF. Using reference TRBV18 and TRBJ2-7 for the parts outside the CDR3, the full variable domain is NAGVMQNPRHLVRRRGQEARLRCSPMKGHSHVYWYRQLPEEGLKFMVYLQKENIIDESGMPKERFSAEFPKEGPSILRIQQVVRGDSAAYFCASSRTGVYEQYFGPGTRLTVT.

The CDR3 DNA sequence: TGTGCCATCAGTGAGTCGCGGGAGAATCAGCCCCAGCATTTT. It translates to CAISESRENQPQHF. The chain carries TRBV10-3 and TRBJ1-5; no clear D gene. CDR1 ENHRY and CDR2 SYGVKD come from the germline V gene. V dropped 0 bases and J dropped 4 bases, with 7 bases sitting between them. The CDR3 has 14 residues.

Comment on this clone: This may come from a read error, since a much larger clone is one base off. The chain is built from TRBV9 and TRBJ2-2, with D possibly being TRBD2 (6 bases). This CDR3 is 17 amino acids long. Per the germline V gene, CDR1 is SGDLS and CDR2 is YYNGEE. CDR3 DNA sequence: TGTGCCAGCAACGTAGAGGCGGTGGGAGGCGGGACCGGGGAGCTGTTTTTT. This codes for CASNVEAVGGGTGELFF.

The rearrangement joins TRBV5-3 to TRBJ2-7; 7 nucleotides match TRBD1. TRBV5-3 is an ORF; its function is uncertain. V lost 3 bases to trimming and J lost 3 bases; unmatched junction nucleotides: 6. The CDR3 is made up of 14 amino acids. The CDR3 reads CARSWDREGYEQYF. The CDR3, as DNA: TGTGCCAGAAGCTGGGACAGAGAGGGCTACGAGCAGTACTTC.

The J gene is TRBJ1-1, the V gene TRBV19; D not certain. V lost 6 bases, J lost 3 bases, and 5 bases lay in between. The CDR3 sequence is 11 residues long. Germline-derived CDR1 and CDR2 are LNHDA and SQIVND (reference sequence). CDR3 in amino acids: CASRHHTEAFF. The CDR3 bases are TGTGCCAGTAGACACCACACTGAAGCTTTCTTT. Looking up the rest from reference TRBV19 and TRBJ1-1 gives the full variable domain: DGGITQSPKYLFRKEGQNVTLSCEQNLNHDAMYWYRQDPGQGLRLIYYSQIVNDFQKGDIAEGYSVSREKKESFPLTVTSAQKNPTAFYLCASRHHTEAFFGQGTRLTVV.

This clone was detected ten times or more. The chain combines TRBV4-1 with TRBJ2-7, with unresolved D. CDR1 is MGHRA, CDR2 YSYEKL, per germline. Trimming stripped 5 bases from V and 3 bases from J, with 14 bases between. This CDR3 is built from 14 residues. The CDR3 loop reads CASSNLGKGYEQYF. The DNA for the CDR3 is TGCGCCAGCAGCAATCTCGGTAAGGGCTACGAGCAGTACTTC.

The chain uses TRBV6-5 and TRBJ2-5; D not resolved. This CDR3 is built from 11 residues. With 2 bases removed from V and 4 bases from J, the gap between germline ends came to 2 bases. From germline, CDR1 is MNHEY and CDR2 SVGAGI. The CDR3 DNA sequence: TGTGCCAGCAGTTACGCAGAGACCCAGTACTTC. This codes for CASSYAETQYF.

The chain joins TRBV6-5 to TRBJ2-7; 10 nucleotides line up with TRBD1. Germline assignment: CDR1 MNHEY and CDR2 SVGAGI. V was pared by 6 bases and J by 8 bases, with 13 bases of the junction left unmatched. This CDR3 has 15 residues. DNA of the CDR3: TGTGCCAGCAGACGAGTCGCGACAGGGGGCGCCAAGCAGTACTTC. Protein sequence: CASRRVATGGAKQYF.

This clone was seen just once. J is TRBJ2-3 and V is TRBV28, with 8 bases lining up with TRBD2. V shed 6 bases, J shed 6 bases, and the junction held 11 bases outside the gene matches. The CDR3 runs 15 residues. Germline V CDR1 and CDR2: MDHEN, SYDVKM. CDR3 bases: TGTGCCAGCAGCCCCGGTGGGGCGGGGGGCGATACGCAGTATTTT. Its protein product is CASSPGGAGGDTQYF.

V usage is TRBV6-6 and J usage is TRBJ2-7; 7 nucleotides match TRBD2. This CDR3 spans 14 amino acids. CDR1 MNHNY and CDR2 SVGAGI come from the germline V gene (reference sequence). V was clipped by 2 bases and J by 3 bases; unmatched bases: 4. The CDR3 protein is CASSYTGGIYEQYF. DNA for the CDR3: TGTGCCAGCAGTTACACGGGAGGAATCTACGAGCAGTACTTC.

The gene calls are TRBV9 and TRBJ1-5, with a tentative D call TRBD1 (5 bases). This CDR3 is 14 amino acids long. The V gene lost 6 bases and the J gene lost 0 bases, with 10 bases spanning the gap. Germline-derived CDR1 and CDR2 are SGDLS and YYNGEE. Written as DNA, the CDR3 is TGTGCCAGCAATGGGGGATATAGCAATCAGCCCCAGCATTTT. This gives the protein CASNGGYSNQPQHF. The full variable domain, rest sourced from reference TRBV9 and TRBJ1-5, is DSGVTQTPKHLITATGQRVTLRCSPRSGDLSVYWYQQSLDQGLQFLIQYYNGEERAKGNILERFSAQQFPDLHSELNLSSLELGDSALYFCASNGGYSNQPQHFGDGTRLSIL.

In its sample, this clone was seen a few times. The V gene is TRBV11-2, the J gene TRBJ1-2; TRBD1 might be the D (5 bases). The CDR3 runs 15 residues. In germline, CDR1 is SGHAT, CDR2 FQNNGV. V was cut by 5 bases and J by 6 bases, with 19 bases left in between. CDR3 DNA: TGTGCCAGCAGCACATTGGGGGGTAACTACGATGGCTACACCTTC. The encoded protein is CASSTLGGNYDGYTF.